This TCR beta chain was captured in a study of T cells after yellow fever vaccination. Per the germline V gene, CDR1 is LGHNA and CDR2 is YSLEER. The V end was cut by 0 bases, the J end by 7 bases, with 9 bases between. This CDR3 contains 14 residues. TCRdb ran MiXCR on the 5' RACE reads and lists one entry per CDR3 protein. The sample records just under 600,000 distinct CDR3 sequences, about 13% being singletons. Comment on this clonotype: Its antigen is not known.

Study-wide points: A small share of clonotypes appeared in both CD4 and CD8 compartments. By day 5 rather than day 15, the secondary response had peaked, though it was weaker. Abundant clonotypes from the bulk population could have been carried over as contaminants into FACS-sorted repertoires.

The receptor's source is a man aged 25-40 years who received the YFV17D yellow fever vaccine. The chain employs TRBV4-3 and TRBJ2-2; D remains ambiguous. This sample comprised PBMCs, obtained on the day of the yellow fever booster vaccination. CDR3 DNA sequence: TGCGCCAGCAGCCAAGAAATGATCTTCGGGGAGCTGTTTTTT. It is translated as CASSQEMIFGELFF.